These 25 T cell receptor beta chains were sequenced from one sample in a study of cytotoxic CD8 clonotypes in ibrutinib-treated CLL. TCRdb keeps only in-frame clones here, not all; method: immunoSEQ multiplex PCR. Among about 25,000 clones listed, 85% were seen once. The sequenced sample was PBMCs, obtained after 24 months of ibrutinib treatment. Receptors originate from a human donor with chronic lymphocytic leukemia.

This sequence joins TRBV10-3 and TRBJ1-3; perhaps TRBD1 as D (6 bases). Trimming removed 10 bases from V and 4 bases from J, with 14 bases in between. This CDR3 is 13 amino acids long. Germline loops: CDR1 ENHRY, CDR2 SYGVKD. In DNA form, the CDR3 reads TGTGCCAGCCACACAGGGTTCGGAAACACCATATATTTT. This sequence encodes CASHTGFGNTIYF.

This clone occurred a few times. The genes are TRBV13 and TRBJ1-2, with 8 bases lining up with TRBD1. The CDR3 spans 16 residues. Germline V gives CDR1 PRHDT, CDR2 FYEKMQ (reference sequence). Trimming at V came to 5 bases and at J to 4 bases, leaving 12 bases not matched to a gene. The CDR3 sequence is CASSARDRFVVYGYTF. The CDR3 DNA follows: TGTGCCAGCAGCGCCAGGGACAGGTTTGTTGTCTATGGCTACACCTTC.

This clone was counted a single time. The chain joins TRBV19 to TRBJ2-1; 9 nucleotides align to TRBD1. Germline CDR1 LNHDA, CDR2 SQIVND (reference sequence). V lost 8 bases to trimming and J lost 3 bases; unmatched junction nucleotides: 5. The CDR3 is made up of 14 amino acids. DNA for the CDR3: TGTGCCAGTGGACGGGACAGGGTCTACAATGAGCAGTTCTTC. Its translation: CASGRDRVYNEQFF.

The V call is TRBV29-1, the J call TRBJ1-1; a weak D match, TRBD1 (5 bases). V dropped 7 bases and J dropped 0 bases, with 24 bases sitting between them. In germline, CDR1 is SQVTM, CDR2 ANQGSEA. The CDR3 length is 17 residues. The CDR3 region has the DNA TGCAGCGGTAGTTATTGGGGCCCTCCTAATTTGAACACTGAAGCTTTCTTT. The encoded protein is CSGSYWGPPNLNTEAFF.

The chain has TRBV5-1 and TRBJ1-1, with D unclear. CDR1 is SGHRS, CDR2 YFSETQ, per germline. The CDR3 spans 14 residues. V lost 4 bases to trimming and J lost 0 bases, with 10 bases between them. CDR3 nucleotide sequence: TGCGCCAGCAGCCAAGAGGGCATGAACACTGAAGCTTTCTTT. This codes for CASSQEGMNTEAFF.

This chain links TRBV6-1 with TRBJ1-6; no definite D call. The CDR3 is 17 residues long. Deletions cut 1 base from V and 0 bases from J, with 10 bases between. From germline, CDR1 is MNHNS and CDR2 SASEGT. CDR3 coding DNA: TGTGCCAGCAGTGAAGGAGGCCCAAGCTCCTATAATTCACCCCTCCACTTT. Protein product: CASSEGGPSSYNSPLHF.

The rearrangement links TRBV7-9 to TRBJ2-1, with D possibly called TRBD1 or TRBD2 (5 bases each). Trimming took 3 bases from V and 7 from J, leaving 13 bases between them. Germline assignment: CDR1 SEHNR and CDR2 FQNEAQ (reference sequence). The CDR3 totals 14 residues. CDR3 bases: TGTGCCAGCAGCTTGATAAATTGGGGGAATGAGCAGTTCTTC. It specifies CASSLINWGNEQFF.

The rearrangement joins TRBV7-9 to TRBJ2-6, with D unresolved. V was shortened by 1 base and J by 8 bases, with 6 bases between the two germline ends. The CDR3 is 13 residues long. Germline V gives CDR1 SEHNR, CDR2 FQNEAQ (reference sequence). The CDR3: CASSLGGSNVLTF. The CDR3 coding sequence is TGTGCCAGCAGCTTAGGGGGTTCCAACGTCCTGACTTTC.

The V and J genes are TRBV19 and TRBJ2-7; D may be TRBD1 or TRBD2 (6 bases each). Trimming took 3 bases from V and 4 from J, leaving 19 bases between them. In germline, CDR1 is LNHDA, CDR2 SQIVND (reference sequence). The length of the CDR3 is 16 residues. CDR3 in amino acids: CASSIKGGFEEYEQYF. In DNA, the CDR3 is TGTGCCAGTAGTATTAAAGGGGGGTTCGAGGAATACGAGCAGTACTTC.

This clone was seen a handful of times. This chain links TRBV9 with TRBJ2-4; weak D call: TRBD1 (5 bases). CDR3 length: 17 amino acids. V lost 1 base and J lost 0, with 14 bases in between. The germline V gene has CDR1 SGDLS and CDR2 YYNGEE. The CDR3 DNA reads TGTGCCAGCAGCGTAAAAGACAGCACAGTAGCCAAAAACATTCAGTACTTC. This gives the protein CASSVKDSTVAKNIQYF.

The rearrangement joins TRBV28 to TRBJ1-2; D uncertain. Germline-derived CDR1 and CDR2 are MDHEN and SYDVKM. This CDR3 is 16 amino acids long. The ends were cut back, 2 bases at V and 4 bases at J, with 17 bases in the middle. CDR3 DNA: TGTGCCAGCAGTTTAATAGGCCGGAGTGCTGGCTATGGCTACACCTTC. It encodes CASSLIGRSAGYGYTF.

J is TRBJ2-7 and V is TRBV7-8; 9 bases match TRBD1. J was trimmed by 2 bases and V by 5 bases; bases with no gene match: 7. Germline CDR1 reads SGHVS; CDR2 reads FQNEAQ. CDR3 size: 15 residues. The DNA for the CDR3 is TGTGCCAGCAGCGTCGGACAGGGGTCAACCTACGAGCAGTACTTC. Translation: CASSVGQGSTYEQYF.

In its sample, this clone was seen a few times. The J gene is TRBJ1-1, the V gene TRBV10-3; no reliable D call. This CDR3 comprises 13 residues. Germline-derived CDR1 and CDR2 are ENHRY and SYGVKD. V was trimmed by 7 bases and J by 1 base, leaving 10 bases between them. The CDR3 protein is CAINPGQNTEAFF. The CDR3 region has the DNA TGTGCCATCAACCCGGGCCAGAACACTGAAGCTTTCTTT.

This clone was observed a handful of times. This rearrangement joins TRBV5-6 to TRBJ2-3, with 9 bases identical to TRBD1. The germline V gene has CDR1 SGHDT and CDR2 YYEEEE. V shed 1 base, J shed 1 base, and the junction held 4 bases outside the gene matches. This CDR3 is 16 amino acids long. CDR3 residues: CASSLSRDRGTDTQYF. The DNA for the CDR3 is TGTGCCAGCAGCTTGAGCCGGGACAGGGGCACAGATACGCAGTATTTT.

This chain connects TRBV6-4 to TRBJ2-7, with D possibly TRBD2 on 6 matching bases. V was pared by 2 bases and J by 3 bases, with 14 bases between. CDR1 and CDR2 (germline): MRHNA, SNTAGT. The CDR3 extends over 15 amino acids. The CDR3 sequence is CASSDPCGVGYEQYF. In DNA form, the CDR3 reads TGTGCCAGCAGTGACCCGTGCGGGGTGGGCTACGAGCAGTACTTC.

The J gene is TRBJ2-5, the V gene TRBV25-1, with 7 bases fitting TRBD1. The CDR3 runs to 14 residues. The germline V gene encodes CDR1 MGHDK and CDR2 SYGVNS. The V segment lost 3 bases and the J segment 6 bases; nucleotides outside the gene matches: 7. The CDR3 nucleotides read TGTGCCAGCAGTGAGGGGACAGCACTACAGACCCAGTACTTC. Encoded protein: CASSEGTALQTQYF.

The chain recombines TRBV29-1 with TRBJ1-1; D might be TRBD1 (5 bases). The germline V gene has CDR1 SQVTM and CDR2 ANQGSEA. Deletions cut 5 bases from V and 7 bases from J, with 17 bases between. This CDR3 is 13 amino acids long. CDR3 bases: TGCAGCGTTCCTTCGGGGCGCCAGCTTGAAGCTTTCTTT. Protein product: CSVPSGRQLEAFF.

This clone was detected a few times. This chain connects TRBV10-3 to TRBJ2-3; 8 bases align to TRBD1. With V trimmed by 2 bases and J by 4 bases, 14 bases remained unmatched. The CDR3 spans 18 residues. Germline CDR1 is ENHRY and CDR2 is SYGVKD. CDR3 protein: CAISEPQPGRGRADTQYF. DNA for the CDR3: TGTGCCATCAGTGAGCCCCAACCGGGCAGGGGGCGCGCAGATACGCAGTATTTT.

The chain uses TRBV6-5 and TRBJ2-7; D gene ambiguous. The CDR3 runs to 13 residues. Germline V gene sequence: CDR1 MNHEY, CDR2 SVGAGI. Trimming took off 2 bases at V and 2 bases at J, with 7 bases between the two ends. The CDR3 coding sequence is TGTGCCAGCAGTTACAGCAGGACCTACGAGCAGTACTTC. Translated, it gives CASSYSRTYEQYF.

V usage is TRBV29-1 and J usage is TRBJ1-1; the D gene is possibly TRBD1 (5 bases). The CDR3 runs 13 residues. V lost 3 bases and J 6 bases, leaving 14 bases between the germline ends. Germline assignment: CDR1 SQVTM and CDR2 ANQGSEA. As DNA, the CDR3 is TGCAGCGTTGAGAGGGGTGGTGGCGCTGAAGCTTTCTTT. This codes for CSVERGGGAEAFF.

This sequence joins TRBV7-9 and TRBJ2-2; 7 bases line up with TRBD1. The CDR3 covers 18 residues. V was pared by 0 bases and J by 3 bases, with 10 bases of the junction left unmatched. Germline CDR1 is SEHNR and CDR2 is FQNEAQ (reference sequence). This CDR3 reads CASSLAQYRDRDTGELFF. CDR3 in DNA: TGTGCCAGCAGCTTAGCCCAATACCGGGACAGAGACACCGGGGAGCTGTTTTTT.

This clone showed up just a few times. V and J are TRBV9 and TRBJ2-7; D ambiguous. V lost 4 bases and J 2 bases, leaving 13 bases between the germline ends. The CDR3 consists of 14 residues. Looked up from germline, CDR1 is SGDLS and CDR2 is YYNGEE. CDR3 protein: CASSPDDWPYEQYF. In DNA, the CDR3 is TGTGCCAGCAGCCCGGATGACTGGCCCTACGAGCAGTACTTC.

The chain uses TRBV5-5 and TRBJ2-5; D is perhaps TRBD1 or TRBD2 (5 bases each). The CDR3 consists of 14 residues. The germline V gene has CDR1 SGHKS and CDR2 YYEKEE (reference sequence). Trimming removed 4 bases at V and 1 base at J, with 11 bases between. The CDR3 DNA follows: TGTGCCAGCAGCCTTTATGGGGGCCAAGAGACCCAGTACTTC. Translation: CASSLYGGQETQYF.

CDR3 amino acids: CASSYGQGGTDTQYF. CDR3 in DNA: TGTGCCAGCAGTTACGGCCAGGGGGGCACAGATACGCAGTATTTT. The chain joins TRBV6-6 to TRBJ2-3; TRBD1 matches 7 bases. The V gene's germline CDR1 is MNHNY and CDR2 SVGAGI (reference sequence). Trimming at V came to 2 bases and at J to 1 base, leaving 3 bases not matched to a gene. The CDR3 is 15 residues long.

The CDR3 protein is CASSGARKSTGELFF. The CDR3 DNA reads as TGCGCCAGCAGCGGGGCGCGGAAATCCACCGGGGAGCTGTTTTTT. The J gene is TRBJ2-2, the V gene TRBV5-1; D possibly corresponds to TRBD1 (5 bases). This CDR3 spans 15 amino acids. Trimming took 4 bases from V and 4 from J, leaving 14 bases between them. From germline, CDR1 is SGHRS and CDR2 YFSETQ.